These T cell receptor beta chains were read from a single sample in a study of regulatory T cells. Some clones are missing from TCRdb's copy, which holds only in-frame ones; the method was immunoSEQ multiplex PCR. The sample lists about 35,000 clones, about nine tenths occurring once. Sequenced sample: conventional CD4+ T cells sorted from blood. The receptor source for this set is a person between 18 and 30 years old with CD3G deficiency. Each CDR3 is given with its conserved first and last residue. The D gene is left open where the match is weak. Clone size appears in some rows only: once, few, many, or a class for an expanded clone.

>-|TRBJ2-7|TRBV19|-
CASSILAGSAYEQYF
TGTGCCAGTAGTATCCTGGCAGGGAGTGCCTACGAGCAGTACTTC
>-|TRBJ2-4|TRBV6-1|-
CASSRQGLLGDIQYF
TGTGCCAGCAGCCGTCAGGGGTTATTAGGGGACATTCAGTACTTC
>-|TRBJ2-7|TRBV6-1|-
CASSKGGYYEQYF
TGTGCCAGCAGCAAGGGGGGATACTACGAGCAGTACTTC
>-|TRBJ2-1|TRBV11-3|-
CASSFTFNNEQFF
TGTGCCAGCAGCTTTACTTTCAATAATGAGCAGTTCTTC
>-|TRBJ2-7|TRBV19|TRBD1
CASSVGQGYEQYF
TGTGCCAGTAGTGTCGGACAGGGCTACGAGCAGTACTTC
>once|TRBJ2-7|TRBV7-8|TRBD2
CASSLVLGGGEQYF
TGTGCCAGCAGCTTAGTTCTTGGGGGGGGCGAGCAGTACTTC
>-|TRBJ1-1|TRBV6-1|-
CASRALMNTEAFF
TGTGCCAGCAGGGCACTTATGAACACTGAAGCTTTCTTT
>-|TRBJ2-7|TRBV5-1|-
CASSLDPNTHEQYF
TGCGCCAGCAGCTTGGATCCCAACACGCACGAGCAGTACTTC
>-|TRBJ1-2|TRBV5-1|-
CASSLDPQGGYTF
TGCGCCAGCAGCTTGGACCCTCAGGGGGGCTACACCTTC
>-|TRBJ1-1|TRBV18|-
CASSPQRTALNTEAFF
TGTGCCAGCTCACCACAACGGACAGCCTTGAACACTGAAGCTTTCTTT
>-|TRBJ1-4|TRBV7-3|-
CASSPQGPGRGNEKLFF
TGTGCCAGCAGCCCCCAAGGACCCGGCAGGGGTAATGAAAAACTGTTTTTT
>once|TRBJ1-1|TRBV19|TRBD1
CASRPQGEKTEAFF
TGTGCCAGTAGACCTCAGGGGGAGAAAACTGAAGCTTTCTTT
>-|TRBJ2-7|TRBV19|-
CASSTSRGNEQYF
TGTGCCAGTAGTACCTCTAGGGGAAACGAGCAGTACTTC
>once|TRBJ1-4|TRBV28|TRBD1
CASRSGQGTTNEKLFF
TGTGCCAGCAGGTCGGGACAGGGTACGACTAATGAAAAACTGTTTTTT
>-|TRBJ2-7|TRBV28|TRBD1
CASAPRDRGWSEQYF
TGTGCCAGCGCTCCCCGGGACAGGGGTTGGAGCGAGCAGTACTTC
>-|TRBJ1-5|TRBV28|-
CASSLGSGRQYRPQHF
TGTGCCAGCAGTTTAGGATCGGGCAGACAGTATAGGCCCCAGCATTTT
>-|TRBJ2-1|TRBV28|-
CASSLSTLGGNEQFF
TGTGCCAGCAGTTTAAGTACTCTAGGTGGCAATGAGCAGTTCTTC
>-|TRBJ2-2|TRBV13|TRBD2
CASSLGLGELAGPDPDTGELFF
TGTGCCAGCAGCTTAGGCCTCGGTGAACTAGCGGGGCCAGACCCCGACACCGGGGAGCTGTTTTTT
>-|TRBJ2-7|TRBV7-2|TRBD1
CASSLAGTGAYEQYF
TGTGCCAGCAGCTTAGCCGGGACAGGTGCCTACGAGCAGTACTTC
>-|TRBJ2-7|TRBV14|-
CASSQDGYEQYF
TGTGCCAGCAGCCAAGACGGTTACGAGCAGTACTTC
>-|TRBJ1-2|TRBV27|TRBD1
CVPGGGTEAYGYTF
TGTGTGCCAGGGGGGGGGACAGAGGCTTATGGCTACACCTTC
>-|TRBJ2-7|TRBV2|TRBD1
CASRDDRGGSYEQYF
TGTGCCAGCAGAGATGACAGGGGCGGATCCTACGAGCAGTACTTC
>-|TRBJ2-2|TRBV5-1|TRBD2
CASSRWAGANTGELFF
TGCGCCAGCAGCCGGTGGGCGGGAGCGAACACCGGGGAGCTGTTTTTT